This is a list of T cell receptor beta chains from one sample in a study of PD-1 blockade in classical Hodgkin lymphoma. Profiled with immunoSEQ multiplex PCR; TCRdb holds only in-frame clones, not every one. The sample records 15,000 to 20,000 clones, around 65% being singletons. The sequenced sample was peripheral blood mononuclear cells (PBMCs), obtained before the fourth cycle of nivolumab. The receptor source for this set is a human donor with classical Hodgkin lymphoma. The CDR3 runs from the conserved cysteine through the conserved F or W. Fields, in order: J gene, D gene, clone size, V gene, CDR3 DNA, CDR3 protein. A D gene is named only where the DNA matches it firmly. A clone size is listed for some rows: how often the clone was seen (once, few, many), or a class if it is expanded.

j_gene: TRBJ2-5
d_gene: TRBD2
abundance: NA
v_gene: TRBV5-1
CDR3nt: TGCGCCAGCAGCACACCAGCAGCGGGAGGACTCCAAGAGACCCAGTACTTC
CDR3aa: CASSTPAAGGLQETQYF

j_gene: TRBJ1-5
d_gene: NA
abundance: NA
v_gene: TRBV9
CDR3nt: TGTGCCAGCAGCGTAGCTGGGGGACAACAGCCCCAGCATTTT
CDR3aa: CASSVAGGQQPQHF

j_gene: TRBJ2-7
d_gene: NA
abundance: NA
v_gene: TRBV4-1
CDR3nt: TGCGCCAGCAGCCAAGTCTCTGACAACCCCGACTACGAGCAGTACTTC
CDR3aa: CASSQVSDNPDYEQYF

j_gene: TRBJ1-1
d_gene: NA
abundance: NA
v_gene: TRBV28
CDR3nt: TGTGCCAGCACTAGAGGCGCTGAAGCTTTCTTT
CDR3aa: CASTRGAEAFF

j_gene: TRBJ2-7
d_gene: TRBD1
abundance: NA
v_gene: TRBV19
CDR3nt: TGTGCCAGTAGTCGGACAGGGGAATCTTACGAGCAGTACTTC
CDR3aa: CASSRTGESYEQYF

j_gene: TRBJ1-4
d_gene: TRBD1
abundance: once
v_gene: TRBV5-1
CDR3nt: TGCGCCAGCAGCCGGACAGGGCTGCAGGATGAAAAACTGTTTTTT
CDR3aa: CASSRTGLQDEKLFF

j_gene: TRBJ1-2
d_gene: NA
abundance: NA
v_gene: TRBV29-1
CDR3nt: TGCAGCGTTGCTGGGTCAATTGAGAGGACTATTGGCTACACCTTC
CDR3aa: CSVAGSIERTIGYTF

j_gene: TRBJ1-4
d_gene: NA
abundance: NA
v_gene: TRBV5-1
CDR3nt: TGCGCCAGCAGCTTGGTAGCAGCAGCACCGAATGAAAAACTGTTTTTT
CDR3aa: CASSLVAAAPNEKLFF

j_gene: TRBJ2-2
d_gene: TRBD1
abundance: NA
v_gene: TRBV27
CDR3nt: TGTGCCAGCAGTCTCCTAAGTACAGGGGGAGCCGGGGAGCTGTTTTTT
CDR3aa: CASSLLSTGGAGELFF

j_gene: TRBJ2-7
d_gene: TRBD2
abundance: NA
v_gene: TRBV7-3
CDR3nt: TGTGCCAGCAGCCCCCCCGGGGGGGACCACCCCTACGAGCAGTACTTC
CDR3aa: CASSPPGGDHPYEQYF

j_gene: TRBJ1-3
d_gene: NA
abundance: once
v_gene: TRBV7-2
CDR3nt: TGTGCCAGCAGCCCTGAGGTGGGATCTGGAAACACCATATATTTT
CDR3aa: CASSPEVGSGNTIYF

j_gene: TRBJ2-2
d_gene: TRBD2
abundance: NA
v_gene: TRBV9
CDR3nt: TGTGCCAGCAGGGGGACTAGCGGGAACACCGGGGAGCTGTTTTTT
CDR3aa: CASRGTSGNTGELFF

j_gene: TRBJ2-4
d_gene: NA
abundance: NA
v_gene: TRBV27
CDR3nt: TGTGCCAGCAGTGAACGGACTGGACTAAACATTCAGTACTTC
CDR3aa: CASSERTGLNIQYF

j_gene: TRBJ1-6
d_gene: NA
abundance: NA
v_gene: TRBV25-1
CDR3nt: TGTGCCAGCAGTACAGAGTATAATTCACCCCTCCACTTT
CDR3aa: CASSTEYNSPLHF

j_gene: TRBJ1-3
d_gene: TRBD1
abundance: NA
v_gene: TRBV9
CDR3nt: TGTGCCAGCAGCGAGACAGGGGTGGGAAACACCATATATTTT
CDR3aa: CASSETGVGNTIYF

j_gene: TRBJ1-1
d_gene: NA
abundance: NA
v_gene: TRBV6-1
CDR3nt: TGTGCCAGCATTGGTATTAGTCAGGGCACTGAAGCTTTCTTT
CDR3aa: CASIGISQGTEAFF

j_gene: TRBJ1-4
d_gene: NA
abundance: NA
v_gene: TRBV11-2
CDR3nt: TGTGCCAGCAGCTACGGGACATGGGAGAACGAAAAACTGTTTTTT
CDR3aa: CASSYGTWENEKLFF

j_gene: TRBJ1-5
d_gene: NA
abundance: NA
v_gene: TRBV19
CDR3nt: TGTGCCAGTAGTACGGTCGCAGGGGTCGGCAATCAGCCCCAGCATTTT
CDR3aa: CASSTVAGVGNQPQHF

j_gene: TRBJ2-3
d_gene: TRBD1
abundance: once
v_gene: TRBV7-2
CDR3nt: TGTGCCAGCAGCTTAGTAATGGGGACAGGGGGGGGCACAGATACGCAGTATTTT
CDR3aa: CASSLVMGTGGGTDTQYF

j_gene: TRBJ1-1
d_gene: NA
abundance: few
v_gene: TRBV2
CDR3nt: TGTGCCAGCAGTGTCAGGGGAGAGACTGAAGCTTTCTTT
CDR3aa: CASSVRGETEAFF

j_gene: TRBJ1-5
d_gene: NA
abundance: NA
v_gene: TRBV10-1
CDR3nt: TGCGCCAGCAGTGAGATAACAGCTAACAATCAGCCCCAGCATTTT
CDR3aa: CASSEITANNQPQHF

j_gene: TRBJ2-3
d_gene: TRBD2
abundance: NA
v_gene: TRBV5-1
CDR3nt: TGCGCCAGCAGCTCAACTAGCGGGTCAAGTAATACGCAGTATTTT
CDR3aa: CASSSTSGSSNTQYF

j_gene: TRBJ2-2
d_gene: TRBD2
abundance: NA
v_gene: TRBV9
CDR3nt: TGTGCCAGCAGCATTCGACTAGCGGGAGTTACCGGGGAGCTGTTTTTT
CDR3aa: CASSIRLAGVTGELFF

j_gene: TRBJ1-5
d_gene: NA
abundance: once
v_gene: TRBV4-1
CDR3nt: TGCGCCAGCAGCCAAGAGCTTTCCTATAGCAATCAGCCCCAGCATTTT
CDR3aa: CASSQELSYSNQPQHF

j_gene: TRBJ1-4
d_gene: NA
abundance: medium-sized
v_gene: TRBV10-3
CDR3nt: TGTGCCATCAGTGAGTCGACGGACGCCGATGAAAAACTGTTTTTT
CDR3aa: CAISESTDADEKLFF

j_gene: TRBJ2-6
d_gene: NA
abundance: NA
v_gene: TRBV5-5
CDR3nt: TGTGCGAGCCGGGGCCCCAGCTCTGGGGCCAACGTCCTGACTTTC
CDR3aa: CASRGPSSGANVLTF

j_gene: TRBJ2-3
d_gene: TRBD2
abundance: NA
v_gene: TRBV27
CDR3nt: TGTGCCAGCAGTTCCGGGACTAGCGGCACAGATACGCAGTATTTT
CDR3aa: CASSSGTSGTDTQYF

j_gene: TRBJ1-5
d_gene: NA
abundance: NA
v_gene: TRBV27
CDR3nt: TGTGCCAGCAGTTTAGGGCAGGGGCACCAGCCCCAGCATTTT
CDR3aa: CASSLGQGHQPQHF

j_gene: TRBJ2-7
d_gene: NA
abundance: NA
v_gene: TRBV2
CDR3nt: TGTGCCAGCAGTGAAGCGAAATTCTACGAGCAGTACTTC
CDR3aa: CASSEAKFYEQYF